What follows describes a single T cell receptor (beta chain). V dropped 6 bases and J dropped 3 bases, with 9 bases sitting between them. Germline assignment: CDR1 MDHEN and CDR2 SYDVKM. The length of the CDR3 is 12 residues. Only in-frame clones appear in the TCRdb table, and some are missing; sequencing was by immunoSEQ multiplex PCR. The sample has fewer than 90,000 clones; 90% to 98% are singletons. This sample is drawn from a study of human thymus T cells. Resected material from corrective heart surgery provided the thymus tissue analysed. V usage is TRBV28 and J usage is TRBJ2-7; D ambiguous. The receptor was derived from a boy younger than two with a congenital heart defect but otherwise immunologically healthy. The sequenced material came from thymus tissue. The CDR3 loop reads CASRRTDYEQYF. The DNA of the CDR3 is TGTGCCAGCAGAAGAACCGACTACGAGCAGTACTTC. Drawing the rest from reference TRBV28 and TRBJ2-7, the complete variable domain is DVKVTQSSRYLVKRTGEKVFLECVQDMDHENMFWYRQDPGLGLRLIYFSYDVKMKEKGDIPEGYSVSREKKERFSLILESASTNQTSMYLCASRRTDYEQYFGPGTRLTVT.